These T cell receptor beta chains were read from a single sample in a study of technical replicates of blood from a few donors. Assay: immunoSEQ multiplex PCR; the TCRdb copy retains only in-frame clones and omits some. The sample contains about 81,000 clones, almost 96% of which appear only once. The specimen sequenced was T cells isolated from PBMCs. The source is a human donor in good health. Each CDR3 is given with its conserved first and last residue. Only some rows state a clone size, as once, few, many or a class for expanded clones.

size: NA
J: TRBJ2-5
V: TRBV25-1
CDR3: CASKQDLAGGPKTQYF

size: once
J: TRBJ1-5
V: TRBV19
CDR3: CASSMDRMNQPQHF

size: NA
J: TRBJ2-6
V: TRBV2
CDR3: CARSGGSGANVLTF

size: NA
J: TRBJ2-7
V: TRBV12-5
CDR3: CASGTRDRGSYEQYF

size: NA
J: TRBJ2-2
V: TRBV28
CDR3: CASLGQTGELFF

size: NA
J: TRBJ1-5
V: TRBV5-8
CDR3: CASSRTGGFNQPQHF

size: NA
J: TRBJ1-3
V: TRBV6-1
CDR3: CASSDLWGGASGNTIYF

size: once
J: TRBJ1-4
V: TRBV6-6
CDR3: CASSYSTGKEEKLFF

size: NA
J: TRBJ2-1
V: TRBV4-1
CDR3: CASSRGPGGESYNEQFF

size: NA
J: TRBJ2-1
V: TRBV18
CDR3: CASSPVRSSSYNEQFF

size: NA
J: TRBJ2-1
V: TRBV7-9
CDR3: CASRWTANEQFF

size: NA
J: TRBJ2-1
V: TRBV10-3
CDR3: CAISVVASGNNEQFF

size: NA
J: TRBJ2-7
V: TRBV4-3
CDR3: CASSQEGASGYYEQYF

size: NA
J: TRBJ2-3
V: TRBV14
CDR3: CASSQEAGVSTDTQYF

size: NA
J: TRBJ1-1
V: TRBV28
CDR3: CASRHIGGEKSTEAFF

size: once
J: TRBJ1-5
V: TRBV19
CDR3: CATRKDRDHQPQHF

size: NA
J: TRBJ2-7
V: TRBV5-1
CDR3: CASSQTTGGLEQYF

size: NA
J: TRBJ1-2
V: TRBV6-5
CDR3: CASSWLGTGYGYTF

size: NA
J: TRBJ2-5
V: TRBV5-4
CDR3: CASSLRGLAEETQYF

size: NA
J: TRBJ2-5
V: TRBV2
CDR3: CASSGRTSGRLETQYF

size: NA
J: TRBJ2-7
V: TRBV14
CDR3: CASSRETSGRRDEQYF

size: NA
J: TRBJ1-2
V: TRBV15
CDR3: CATSRLSTANYGYTF

size: NA
J: TRBJ1-5
V: TRBV6-6
CDR3: CASSPTGGYQPQHF

size: NA
J: TRBJ1-1
V: TRBV5-4
CDR3: CASSIDMNTEAFF